This TCR beta chain was identified in a study of response to subunit inactivated influenza vaccine. One entry per CDR3 protein results from TCRdb running MiXCR on the RT-PCR reads. The sample lists about 190,000 distinct CDR3 sequences; 14% were seen once. This clonotype was counted ten times or more. The antigen is not known. The CDR3 sequence is 14 residues long. V dropped 1 base and J dropped 4 bases, with 9 bases sitting between them. CDR1 and CDR2 from the germline V gene are SEHNR and FQNEAQ (reference sequence). Study results and caveats: Seasonal influenza vaccination, on each occasion, was suggested by the authors to recruit few new T cells.

The sequencing here drew on CD8+ T cells sorted from PBMCs, taken around 5 days after vaccination. The chain has TRBV7-9 and TRBJ2-3; maybe TRBD2 (6 bases). The TCR comes from a man aged 45-65 years who received an inactivated influenza vaccine. CDR3 nucleotide sequence: TGTGCCAGCAGCTTAGTGGCGGGGTCAGATACGCAGTATTTT. This encodes CASSLVAGSDTQYF.